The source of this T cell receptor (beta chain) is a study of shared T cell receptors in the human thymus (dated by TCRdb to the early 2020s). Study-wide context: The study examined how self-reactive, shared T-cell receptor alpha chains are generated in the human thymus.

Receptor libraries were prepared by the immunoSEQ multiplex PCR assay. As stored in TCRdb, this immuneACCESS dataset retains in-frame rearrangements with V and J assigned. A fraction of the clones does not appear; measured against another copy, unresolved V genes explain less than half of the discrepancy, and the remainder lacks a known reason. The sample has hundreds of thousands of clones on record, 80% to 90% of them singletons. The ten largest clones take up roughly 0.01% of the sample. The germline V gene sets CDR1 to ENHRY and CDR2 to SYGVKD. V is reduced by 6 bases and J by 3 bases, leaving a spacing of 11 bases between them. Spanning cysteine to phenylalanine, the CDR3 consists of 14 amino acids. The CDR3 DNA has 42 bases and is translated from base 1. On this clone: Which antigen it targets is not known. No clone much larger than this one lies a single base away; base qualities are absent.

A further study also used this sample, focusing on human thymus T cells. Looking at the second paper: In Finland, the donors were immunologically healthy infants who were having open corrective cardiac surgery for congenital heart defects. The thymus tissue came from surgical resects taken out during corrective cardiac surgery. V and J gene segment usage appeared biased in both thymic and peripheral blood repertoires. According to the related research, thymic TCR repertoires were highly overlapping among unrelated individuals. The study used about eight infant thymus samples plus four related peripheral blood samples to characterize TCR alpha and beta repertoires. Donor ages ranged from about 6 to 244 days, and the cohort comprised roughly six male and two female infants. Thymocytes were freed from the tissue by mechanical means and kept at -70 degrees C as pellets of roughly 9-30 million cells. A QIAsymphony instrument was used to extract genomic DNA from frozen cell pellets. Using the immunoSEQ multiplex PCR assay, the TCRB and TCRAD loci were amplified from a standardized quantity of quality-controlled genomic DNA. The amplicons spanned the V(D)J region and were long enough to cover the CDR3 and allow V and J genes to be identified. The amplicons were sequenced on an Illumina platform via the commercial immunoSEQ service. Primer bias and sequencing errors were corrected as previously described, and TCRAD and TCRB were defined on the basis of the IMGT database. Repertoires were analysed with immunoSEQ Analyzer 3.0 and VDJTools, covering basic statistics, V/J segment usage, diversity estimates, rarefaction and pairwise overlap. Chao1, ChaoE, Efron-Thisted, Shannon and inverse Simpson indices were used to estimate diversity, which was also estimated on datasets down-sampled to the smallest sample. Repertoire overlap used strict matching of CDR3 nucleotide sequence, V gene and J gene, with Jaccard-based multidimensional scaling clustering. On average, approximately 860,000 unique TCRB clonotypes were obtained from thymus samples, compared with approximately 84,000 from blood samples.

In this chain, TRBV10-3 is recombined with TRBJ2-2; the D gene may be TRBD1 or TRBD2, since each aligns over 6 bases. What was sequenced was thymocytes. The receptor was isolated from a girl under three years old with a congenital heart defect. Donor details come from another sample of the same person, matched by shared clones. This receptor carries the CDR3 CAIREEGDTGELFF. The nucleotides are TGTGCCATCAGAGAGGAGGGGGACACCGGGGAGCTGTTTTTT.